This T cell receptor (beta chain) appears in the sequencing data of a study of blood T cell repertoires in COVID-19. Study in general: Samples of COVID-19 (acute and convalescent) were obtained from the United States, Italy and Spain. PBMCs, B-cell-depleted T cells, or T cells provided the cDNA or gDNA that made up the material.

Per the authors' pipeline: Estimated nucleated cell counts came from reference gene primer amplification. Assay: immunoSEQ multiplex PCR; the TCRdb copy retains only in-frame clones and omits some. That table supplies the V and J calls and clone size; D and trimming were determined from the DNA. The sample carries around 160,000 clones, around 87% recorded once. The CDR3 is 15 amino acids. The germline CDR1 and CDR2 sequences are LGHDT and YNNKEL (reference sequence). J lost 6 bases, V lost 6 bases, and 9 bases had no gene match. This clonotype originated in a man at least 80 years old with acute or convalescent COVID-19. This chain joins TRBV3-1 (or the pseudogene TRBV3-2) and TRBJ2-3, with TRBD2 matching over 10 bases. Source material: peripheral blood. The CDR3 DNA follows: TGTGCCAGCAGGTCTAGCGGGAGTAGTGCGGATACGCAGTATTTT. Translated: CASRSSGSSADTQYF.